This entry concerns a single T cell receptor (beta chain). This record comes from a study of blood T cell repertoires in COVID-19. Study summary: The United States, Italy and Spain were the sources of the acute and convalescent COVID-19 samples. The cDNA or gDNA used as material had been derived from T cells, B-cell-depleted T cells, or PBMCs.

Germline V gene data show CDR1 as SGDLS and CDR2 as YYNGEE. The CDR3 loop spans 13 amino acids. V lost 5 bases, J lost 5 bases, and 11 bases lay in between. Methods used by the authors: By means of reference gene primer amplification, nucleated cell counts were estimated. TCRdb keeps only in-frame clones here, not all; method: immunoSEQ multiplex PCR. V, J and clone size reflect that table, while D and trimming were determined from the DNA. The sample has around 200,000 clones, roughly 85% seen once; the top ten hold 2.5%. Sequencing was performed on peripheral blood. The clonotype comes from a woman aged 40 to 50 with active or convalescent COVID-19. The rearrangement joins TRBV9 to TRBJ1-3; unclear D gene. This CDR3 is CASSALGRNTIYF. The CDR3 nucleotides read TGTGCCAGCAGTGCCCTGGGCCGAAACACCATATATTTT.